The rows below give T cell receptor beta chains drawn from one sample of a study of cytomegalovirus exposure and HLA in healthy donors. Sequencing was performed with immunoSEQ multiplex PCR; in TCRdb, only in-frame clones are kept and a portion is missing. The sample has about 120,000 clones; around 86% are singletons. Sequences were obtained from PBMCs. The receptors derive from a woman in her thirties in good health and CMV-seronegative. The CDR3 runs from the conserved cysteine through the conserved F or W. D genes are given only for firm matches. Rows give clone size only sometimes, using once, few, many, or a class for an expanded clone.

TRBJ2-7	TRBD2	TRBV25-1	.	CASSEYSTSASYEQYF	TGTGCCAGCAGTGAATATAGTACTAGCGCGTCCTACGAGCAGTACTTC
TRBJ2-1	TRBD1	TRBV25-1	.	CASSVSQGASNEQFF	TGTGCCAGCAGTGTCTCGCAGGGGGCCTCCAATGAGCAGTTCTTC
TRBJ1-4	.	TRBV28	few	CASRLMGGNEKLFF	TGTGCCAGCAGGTTGATGGGGGGTAATGAAAAACTGTTTTTT
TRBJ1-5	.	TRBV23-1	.	CASSLGTSNQPQHF	TGCGCCAGCAGTCTCGGGACAAGCAATCAGCCCCAGCATTTT
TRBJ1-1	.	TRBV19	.	CASSIVPGRNTEAFF	TGTGCCAGTAGTATAGTTCCGGGTCGGAACACTGAAGCTTTCTTT
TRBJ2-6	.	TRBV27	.	CASSSPRDSGANVLTF	TGTGCCAGCAGTTCCCCCCGGGACTCTGGGGCCAACGTCCTGACTTTC
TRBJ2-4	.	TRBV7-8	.	CASQGEDESANIQYF	TGTGCCAGTCAGGGGGAGGACGAATCAGCAAACATTCAGTACTTC
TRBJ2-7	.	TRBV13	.	CASSFRGTLDEQYF	TGTGCCAGCAGCTTCCGAGGAACGCTTGACGAGCAGTACTTC
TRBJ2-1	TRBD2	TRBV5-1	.	CASSLGGRVAGYNEQFF	TGCGCCAGCAGCTTGGGGGGGAGGGTAGCAGGGTACAATGAGCAGTTCTTC
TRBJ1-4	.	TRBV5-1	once	CASSLGVSSRNEKLFF	TGCGCCAGCAGCCTGGGAGTCTCGAGTCGTAATGAAAAACTGTTTTTT
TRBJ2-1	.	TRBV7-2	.	CASSSVSTYNEQFF	TGTGCCAGCAGCTCGGTAAGCACCTACAATGAGCAGTTCTTC
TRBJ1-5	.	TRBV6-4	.	CASSPPTGSNQPQHF	TGTGCCAGCAGTCCTCCGACAGGTAGCAATCAGCCCCAGCATTTT
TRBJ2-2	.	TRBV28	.	CASSTGGVTGELFF	TGTGCCAGCAGTACAGGGGGGGTCACCGGGGAGCTGTTTTTT
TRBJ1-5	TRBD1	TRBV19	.	CASSQGTGGGQPQHF	TGTGCCAGTAGTCAAGGGACAGGGGGCGGTCAGCCCCAGCATTTT
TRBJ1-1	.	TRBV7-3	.	CASSLTGGKAEAFF	TGTGCCAGCAGCTTAACTGGGGGGAAGGCTGAAGCTTTCTTT
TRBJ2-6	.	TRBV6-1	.	CASSEALATGANVLTF	TGTGCCAGCAGTGAAGCCTTAGCGACTGGGGCCAACGTCCTGACTTTC
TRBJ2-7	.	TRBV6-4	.	CASSVDPGVAPDEQYF	TGTGCCAGCAGTGTCGACCCAGGGGTAGCCCCCGACGAGCAGTACTTC
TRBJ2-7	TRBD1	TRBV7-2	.	CASSLDRGEQYF	TGTGCCAGCAGCTTAGACAGGGGCGAGCAGTACTTC
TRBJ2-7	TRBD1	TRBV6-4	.	CASRKEQGAAYEQYF	TGTGCCAGCAGGAAAGAGCAGGGGGCTGCCTACGAGCAGTACTTC
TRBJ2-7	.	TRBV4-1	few	CASSQEADYPTYEQYF	TGCGCCAGCAGCCAAGAAGCTGACTACCCTACCTACGAGCAGTACTTC
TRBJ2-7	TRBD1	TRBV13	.	CASSLGQGASYEQYF	TGTGCCAGCAGCTTAGGGCAGGGGGCCTCCTACGAGCAGTACTTC
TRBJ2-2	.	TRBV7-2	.	CASSSTVGGGELFF	TGTGCCAGCAGCTCAACGGTTGGTGGCGGGGAGCTGTTTTTT
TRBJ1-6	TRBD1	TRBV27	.	CASSSGQGTYNSPLHF	TGTGCCAGCAGTTCGGGACAGGGAACCTATAATTCACCCCTCCACTTT
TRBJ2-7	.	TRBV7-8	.	CASSLFRLDLHEQYF	TGTGCCAGCAGCTTATTCCGGCTAGACCTCCACGAGCAGTACTTC
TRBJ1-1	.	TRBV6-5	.	CASSRSPSTEAFF	TGTGCCAGCAGCCGATCTCCCAGCACTGAAGCTTTCTTT
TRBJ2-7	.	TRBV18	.	CASSRDTSSYEQYF	TGTGCCAGCTCACGGGACACGTCCTCCTACGAGCAGTACTTC
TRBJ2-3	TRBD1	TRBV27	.	CASSRQGADTQYF	TGTGCCAGCAGTCGACAGGGGGCAGATACGCAGTATTTT
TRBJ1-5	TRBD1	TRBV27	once	CASSPHRGTQPQHF	TGTGCCAGCAGTCCCCACAGGGGGACACAGCCCCAGCATTTT
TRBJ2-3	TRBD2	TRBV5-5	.	CASSRRGLAGEVDTQYF	TGTGCCAGCAGCAGAAGGGGACTAGCGGGAGAAGTAGATACGCAGTATTTT
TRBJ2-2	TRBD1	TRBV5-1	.	CASGAGTANTGELFF	TGCGCCAGCGGCGCCGGGACAGCGAACACCGGGGAGCTGTTTTTT
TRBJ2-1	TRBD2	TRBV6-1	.	CASAPSGPRNEQFF	TGTGCCAGCGCCCCTAGCGGGCCCCGCAATGAGCAGTTCTTC
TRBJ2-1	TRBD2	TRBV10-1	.	CASSEFIGRGNEQFF	TGCGCCAGCAGTGAATTTATAGGGAGGGGCAATGAGCAGTTCTTC
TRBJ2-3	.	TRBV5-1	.	CASSKQGPSTDTQYF	TGCGCCAGCAGCAAACAGGGTCCAAGCACAGATACGCAGTATTTT
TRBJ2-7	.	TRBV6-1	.	CASSESLNRLIYYEQYF	TGTGCCAGCAGTGAATCTTTGAATCGATTGATTTACTACGAGCAGTACTTC
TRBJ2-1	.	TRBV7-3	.	CASSLVSNEQFF	TGTGCCAGCAGCTTAGTGAGCAATGAGCAGTTCTTC
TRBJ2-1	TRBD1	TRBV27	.	CASSPRDRGYNEQFF	TGTGCCAGCAGTCCCCGGGACAGGGGCTACAATGAGCAGTTCTTC
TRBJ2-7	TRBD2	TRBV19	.	CAIRTSGTTYEQYF	TGTGCCATAAGAACCAGCGGGACCACCTACGAGCAGTACTTC
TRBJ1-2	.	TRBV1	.	CTSSLLDREGYGYTF	TGCACCAGCAGCCTTCTGGACAGGGAGGGGTATGGCTACACCTTC
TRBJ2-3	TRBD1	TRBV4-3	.	CASSQDRGQGTDTQYF	TGCGCCAGCAGCCAAGATCGAGGACAGGGCACAGATACGCAGTATTTT
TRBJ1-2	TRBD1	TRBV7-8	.	CASSLSLQGARGYTF	TGTGCCAGCAGCTTATCCCTACAGGGGGCGCGAGGCTACACCTTC
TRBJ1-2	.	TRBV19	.	CARSTEGDGYTF	TGTGCCAGGTCGACAGAGGGGGATGGCTACACCTTC
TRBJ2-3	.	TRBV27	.	CASSLSSQRGDTQYF	TGTGCCAGCAGTTTATCCAGCCAGCGAGGGGATACGCAGTATTTT
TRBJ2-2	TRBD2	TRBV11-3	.	CASSSFPRTSGTNTGELFF	TGTGCCAGCAGCTCCTTCCCCCGGACTAGCGGTACGAACACCGGGGAGCTGTTTTTT
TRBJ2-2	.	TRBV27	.	CASSQGVSGELFF	TGTGCCAGCAGTCAGGGCGTATCCGGGGAGCTGTTTTTT
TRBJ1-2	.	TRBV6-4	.	CASSLDTAANYGYTF	TGTGCCAGCAGCTTGGACACTGCGGCTAACTATGGCTACACCTTC
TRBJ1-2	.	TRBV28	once	CASSSFVNYGYTF	TGTGCCAGCAGTTCCTTCGTTAACTATGGCTACACCTTC
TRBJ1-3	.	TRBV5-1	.	CASSQQGYGNTIYF	TGCGCCAGCAGCCAACAGGGTTATGGAAACACCATATATTTT
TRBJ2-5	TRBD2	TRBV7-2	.	CASSLQLAEETQYF	TGTGCCAGCAGCTTACAGCTAGCGGAAGAGACCCAGTACTTC
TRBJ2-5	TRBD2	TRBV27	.	CASKLRGGGYQETQYF	TGTGCCAGCAAATTGAGGGGCGGGGGGTACCAAGAGACCCAGTACTTC
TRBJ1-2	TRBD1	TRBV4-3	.	CASSQDVGTGDGYTF	TGCGCCAGCAGCCAAGATGTCGGGACAGGGGATGGCTACACCTTC
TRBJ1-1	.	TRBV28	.	CASSLGWATMNTEAFF	TGTGCCAGCAGTTTAGGTTGGGCAACGATGAACACTGAAGCTTTCTTT
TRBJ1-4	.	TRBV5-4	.	CASSRWGGPNEKLFF	TGTGCCAGCAGCCGCTGGGGGGGTCCGAATGAAAAACTGTTTTTT
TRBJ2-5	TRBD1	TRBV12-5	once	CASAPEGGRETQYF	TGTGCTAGTGCCCCCGAAGGGGGCAGGGAGACCCAGTACTTC
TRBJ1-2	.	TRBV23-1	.	CASSQPTRKVTEGGYTF	TGCGCCAGCAGTCAACCCACCCGAAAAGTAACGGAGGGTGGCTACACCTTC
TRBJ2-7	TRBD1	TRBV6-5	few	CASSGPGTGTYEQYF	TGTGCCAGCAGCGGACCGGGGACAGGGACCTACGAGCAGTACTTC
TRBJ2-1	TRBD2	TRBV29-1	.	CSVVASGGQQFF	TGCAGCGTTGTGGCTAGCGGGGGTCAGCAGTTCTTC
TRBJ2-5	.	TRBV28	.	CASSFTGSTYF	TGTGCCAGCAGTTTCACAGGGTCTACGTACTTC